The rows below give T cell receptor beta chains drawn from one sample of a study of T cells expressing NK-cell markers. TCRdb re-called the 5' RACE reads and shows each CDR3 protein once, DNA omitted. The sample holds roughly 300,000 distinct CDR3 sequences. Material for sequencing was blood T cells: a sorted CD56 or NKG2C T cell subset, CD4+ or CD8+ T cells, or bulk PBMC T cells (not recorded which). The receptors here all came from a woman aged 18-70 years in good health. CDR3s include the opening cysteine and the closing phenylalanine or tryptophan.

v_call: TRBV15; j_call: TRBJ1-6; cdr3_aa: CATSRARTDNSPLHF
v_call: TRBV18; j_call: TRBJ1-6; cdr3_aa: CASSPPGQYSPLHF
v_call: TRBV12-3/TRBV12-4; j_call: TRBJ1-2; cdr3_aa: CASSQGEGYGYTF
v_call: TRBV7-9; j_call: TRBJ2-1; cdr3_aa: CASSPTADGYNEQFF
v_call: TRBV18; j_call: TRBJ1-6; cdr3_aa: CASSPGDRVFSPLHF
v_call: TRBV20-1; j_call: TRBJ2-5; cdr3_aa: CSARDRVETQYF
v_call: TRBV7-9; j_call: TRBJ2-5; cdr3_aa: CASSLGGGYGETQYF
v_call: TRBV9; j_call: TRBJ2-7; cdr3_aa: CASSGRVQGGSNEQYF
v_call: TRBV6-1; j_call: TRBJ1-3; cdr3_aa: CATSPGPGNTIYF
v_call: TRBV20-1; j_call: TRBJ2-7; cdr3_aa: CSARGSGSNYEQYF
v_call: TRBV7-2; j_call: TRBJ2-1; cdr3_aa: CASSLVASGGSNEQFF
v_call: TRBV20-1; j_call: TRBJ1-2; cdr3_aa: CSARATGYYGYTF
v_call: TRBV20-1; j_call: TRBJ2-1; cdr3_aa: CSASRDSLLNEQFF
v_call: TRBV4-1; j_call: TRBJ1-1; cdr3_aa: CASSQDGAGTLPFF
v_call: TRBV7-2; j_call: TRBJ1-2; cdr3_aa: CASSPSRGDRFYGYTF
v_call: TRBV20-1; j_call: TRBJ1-1; cdr3_aa: CSARGTLNTEAFF
v_call: TRBV7-2; j_call: TRBJ2-3; cdr3_aa: CASSPFTGLTDTQYF
v_call: TRBV10-2; j_call: TRBJ1-2; cdr3_aa: CASRGGDKGYTF
v_call: TRBV29-1; j_call: TRBJ1-3; cdr3_aa: CSVEMGPRDTIYF
v_call: TRBV7-9; j_call: TRBJ2-5; cdr3_aa: CASSLLAVGEETQYF
v_call: TRBV12-5; j_call: TRBJ1-2; cdr3_aa: CASGLTGNYGYTF
v_call: TRBV20-1; j_call: TRBJ1-5; cdr3_aa: CSARDLRGTYRGQPQHF
v_call: TRBV20-1; j_call: TRBJ1-5; cdr3_aa: CSALQTGRGQPQHF
v_call: TRBV5-3; j_call: TRBJ1-5; cdr3_aa: CARRGDRGQPQHF
v_call: TRBV3-1; j_call: TRBJ1-2; cdr3_aa: CASSPGVSIGYTF
v_call: TRBV3-1; j_call: TRBJ2-5; cdr3_aa: CASSHVRETQYF
v_call: TRBV18; j_call: TRBJ2-7; cdr3_aa: CASSPDSLTYEQYF
v_call: TRBV7-9; j_call: TRBJ1-1; cdr3_aa: CAILPGAESEAFF
v_call: TRBV4-3; j_call: TRBJ1-1; cdr3_aa: CASSQDGAPSTEAFF
v_call: TRBV20-1; j_call: TRBJ1-2; cdr3_aa: CSATSPGYGYTF
v_call: TRBV20-1; j_call: TRBJ2-6; cdr3_aa: CSARGQSYSGANVLTF
v_call: TRBV25-1; j_call: TRBJ2-2; cdr3_aa: CASKALVGAGTGELFF
v_call: TRBV6-2/TRBV6-3; j_call: TRBJ1-1; cdr3_aa: CATGRTGIWNTEAFF
v_call: TRBV7-2; j_call: TRBJ1-5; cdr3_aa: CASSPAIVQPQHF
v_call: TRBV28; j_call: TRBJ1-5; cdr3_aa: CASSLSEASGPQHF
v_call: TRBV7-9; j_call: TRBJ1-6; cdr3_aa: CASSTPRGQLNSPLHF
v_call: TRBV5-1; j_call: TRBJ2-3; cdr3_aa: CASTTGADTQYF
v_call: TRBV7-9; j_call: TRBJ1-1; cdr3_aa: CASSSARGYTEAFF
v_call: TRBV11-1; j_call: TRBJ2-3; cdr3_aa: CASSPHKSGGPEATDTQYF
v_call: TRBV18; j_call: TRBJ2-1; cdr3_aa: CASSPGMATYNEQFF
v_call: TRBV28; j_call: TRBJ2-5; cdr3_aa: CASSPGEHGWETQYF
v_call: TRBV6-2/TRBV6-3; j_call: TRBJ1-1; cdr3_aa: CASSARGGGTEAFF
v_call: TRBV12-3/TRBV12-4; j_call: TRBJ2-2; cdr3_aa: CASSLYGGNTGELFF
v_call: TRBV6-2/TRBV6-3; j_call: TRBJ2-6; cdr3_aa: CASSYLGLSSGANVLTF
v_call: TRBV12-3/TRBV12-4; j_call: TRBJ2-2; cdr3_aa: CASSFLLGTANTGELFF
v_call: TRBV7-2; j_call: TRBJ1-5; cdr3_aa: CASSTRDRGGNQPQHF
v_call: TRBV5-1; j_call: TRBJ2-7; cdr3_aa: CASSRGTSGVIYEQYF
v_call: TRBV18; j_call: TRBJ1-1; cdr3_aa: CASSPPGQIREAFF
v_call: TRBV20-1; j_call: TRBJ2-7; cdr3_aa: CSARVGGSFDEQYF
v_call: TRBV21-1; j_call: TRBJ2-4; cdr3_aa: CASRTGQGTILSAKNIQYF
v_call: TRBV4-2; j_call: TRBJ2-3; cdr3_aa: CASSQPQRGASTDTQYF
v_call: TRBV29-1; j_call: TRBJ2-3; cdr3_aa: CSVAGGGPDTQYF
v_call: TRBV28; j_call: TRBJ2-1; cdr3_aa: CASRGNSYNEQFF
v_call: TRBV7-9; j_call: TRBJ2-5; cdr3_aa: CASSQMAETQYF
v_call: TRBV4-1; j_call: TRBJ1-5; cdr3_aa: CASSSRWGTGSNQPQHF